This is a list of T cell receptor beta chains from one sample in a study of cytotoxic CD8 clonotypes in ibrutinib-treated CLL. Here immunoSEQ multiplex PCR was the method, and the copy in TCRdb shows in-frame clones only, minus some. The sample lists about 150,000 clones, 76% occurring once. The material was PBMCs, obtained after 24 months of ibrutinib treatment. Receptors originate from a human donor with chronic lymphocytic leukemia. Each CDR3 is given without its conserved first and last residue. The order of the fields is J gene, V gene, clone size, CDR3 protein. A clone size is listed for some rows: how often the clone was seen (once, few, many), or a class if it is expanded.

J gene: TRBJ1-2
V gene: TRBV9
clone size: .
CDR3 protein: ASSPGTGVVGYT

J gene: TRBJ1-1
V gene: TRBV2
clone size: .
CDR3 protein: ASSQDVNTEAF

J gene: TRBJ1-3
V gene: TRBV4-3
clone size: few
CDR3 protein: ASSSGTGRSNTIY

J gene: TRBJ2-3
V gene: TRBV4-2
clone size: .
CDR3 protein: ASSRGTSGSGVTDTQY

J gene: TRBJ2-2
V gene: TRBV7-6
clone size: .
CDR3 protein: ASSWANTGELF

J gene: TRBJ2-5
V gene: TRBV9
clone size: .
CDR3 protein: ASSVGAANSARETQY

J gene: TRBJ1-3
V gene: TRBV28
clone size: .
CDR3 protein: ASRLSSPGNTIY

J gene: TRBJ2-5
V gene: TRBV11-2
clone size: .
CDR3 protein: ASSLALRAETQY

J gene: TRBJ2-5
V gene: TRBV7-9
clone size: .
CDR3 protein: ASSLGPQETQY

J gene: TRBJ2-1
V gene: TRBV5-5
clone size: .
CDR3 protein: ASSLGEQF

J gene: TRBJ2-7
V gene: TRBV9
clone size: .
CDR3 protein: ASSPAGQGAGEQY

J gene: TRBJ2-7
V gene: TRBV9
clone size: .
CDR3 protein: ASSAGLAVVREQY

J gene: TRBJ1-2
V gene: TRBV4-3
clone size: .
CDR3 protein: ASSQDTGTANVGHYGYT

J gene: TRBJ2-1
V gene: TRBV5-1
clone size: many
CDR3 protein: ASSLSTGEGYNEQF

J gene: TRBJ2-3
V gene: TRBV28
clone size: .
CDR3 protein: ASSFGDTQY

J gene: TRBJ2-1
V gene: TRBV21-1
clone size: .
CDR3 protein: ASSIQGLYNEQF

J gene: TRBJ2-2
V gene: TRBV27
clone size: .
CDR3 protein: ASLDGTGELF

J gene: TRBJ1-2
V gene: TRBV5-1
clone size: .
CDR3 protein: ASTPGGGNYGYT

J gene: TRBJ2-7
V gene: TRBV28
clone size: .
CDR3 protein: ASNRDRALSEQY

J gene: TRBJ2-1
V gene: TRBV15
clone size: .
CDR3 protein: ATSRAPGVNEQF

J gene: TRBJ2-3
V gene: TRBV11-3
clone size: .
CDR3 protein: ASSLGEGRTDTQY

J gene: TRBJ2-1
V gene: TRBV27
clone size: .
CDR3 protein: ASSLALLGGNEQF

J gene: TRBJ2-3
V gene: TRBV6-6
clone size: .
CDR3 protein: ASSAGTGSTDTQY

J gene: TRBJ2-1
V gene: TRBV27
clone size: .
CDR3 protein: ASSGTSGYNEQF

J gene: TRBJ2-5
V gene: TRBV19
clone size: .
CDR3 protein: ASSIGQPRGAQY

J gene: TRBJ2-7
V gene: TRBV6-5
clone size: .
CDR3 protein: ASSLARDSSYEQY

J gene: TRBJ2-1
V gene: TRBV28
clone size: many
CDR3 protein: ASSLVVAAYNEQF

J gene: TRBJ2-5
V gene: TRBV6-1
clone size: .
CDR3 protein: ASSEGGGAETQY

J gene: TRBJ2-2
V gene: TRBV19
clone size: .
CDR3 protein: ASSMRKTGLTGELF

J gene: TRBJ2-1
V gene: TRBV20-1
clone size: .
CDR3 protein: SPTGGQF

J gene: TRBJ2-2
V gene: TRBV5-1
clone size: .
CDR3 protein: ASSLRAAGELF